The 8 T cell receptor beta chains below come from one sample, sequenced in a study of blood T cell repertoires in COVID-19. Some clones are missing from TCRdb's copy, which holds only in-frame ones; the method was immunoSEQ multiplex PCR. Among about 80,000 clones listed, over 80% were seen once. The sample taken for sequencing was peripheral blood. These receptors were collected from a human donor in a cohort sampled during active COVID-19.

V is TRBV29-1 and J is TRBJ1-6; D call uncertain. Trimming left V 8 bases short and J 2 bases short, with 16 bases between. CDR1 SQVTM and CDR2 ANQGSEA come from the germline V gene. The CDR3 has 15 amino acids. This CDR3 reads CSPREGSPYNSPLHF. The CDR3 DNA is TGCAGCCCCCGGGAAGGAAGCCCCTATAATTCACCCCTCCACTTT.

The sample holds one count of this clone. This chain joins TRBV30 and TRBJ2-1, with D possibly being TRBD1 (5 bases). V gave up 8 bases and J gave up 5 bases, with 16 bases separating them. The CDR3 has 13 amino acids. CDR1 is GTSNPN, CDR2 SVGIG, per germline (reference sequence). CDR3 residues: CARSGPADNEQFF. CDR3 in DNA: TGTGCCAGGTCAGGGCCGGCCGACAATGAGCAGTTCTTC.

The V and J genes are TRBV24-1 and TRBJ2-5; D perhaps matches TRBD1 (5 bases). The CDR3 is 15 amino acids. CDR1 KGHDR and CDR2 SFDVKD come from the germline V gene. The V end was cut by 1 base, the J end by 3 bases, with 11 bases between. In nucleotides, the CDR3 is TGTGCCACCAGTGATTTTTTGCAGGGAAAAGAGACCCAGTACTTC. Its translation: CATSDFLQGKETQYF.

This rearrangement joins TRBV10-3 to TRBJ2-2; TRBD2 matches at 7 bases. The germline V gene has CDR1 ENHRY and CDR2 SYGVKD. The CDR3 extends over 14 amino acids. V lost 11 bases and J lost 9; bases outside the gene matches: 15. The CDR3 sequence: CAARPSGGRRELFF. CDR3 coding DNA: TGTGCCGCAAGACCTAGCGGAGGCCGCCGGGAGCTGTTTTTT.

V gene TRBV5-4 combines with J gene TRBJ2-7; the D gene is possibly TRBD1 (7 bases). CDR3 length: 14 amino acids. V gave up 0 bases and J gave up 6 bases, with 13 bases separating them. In germline, CDR1 is SGHNT, CDR2 YYREEE (reference sequence). The CDR3 DNA sequence: TGTGCCAGCAGCTTGGAACTCCAGGGGGGCGAGCAGTACTTC. Translation gives CASSLELQGGEQYF.

This clone was counted once. The genes are TRBV24-1 and TRBJ2-1; TRBD2 agrees at 8 bases. The germline V gene has CDR1 KGHDR and CDR2 SFDVKD. With V trimmed by 3 bases and J by 7 bases, 7 bases remained unmatched. The length of the CDR3 is 15 residues. CDR3 DNA: TGTGCCACCAGTGATCATAAGCGGGAGCTGAATGAGCAGTTCTTC. It yields the protein CATSDHKRELNEQFF.

The rearrangement joins TRBV3-1 (or the pseudogene TRBV3-2) to TRBJ2-2, with 7 bases identical to TRBD2. The CDR3 extends over 19 amino acids. Germline V CDR1 and CDR2: LGHDT, YNNKEL (reference sequence). Losses at the gene ends were 0 bases for V and 2 bases for J; bases not matched to a gene: 12. CDR3 region: CASSQESARAGLNTGELFF. DNA for the CDR3: TGTGCCAGCAGCCAAGAGTCCGCGAGAGCGGGGCTTAACACCGGGGAGCTGTTTTTT.

The chain carries TRBV3-1 (or the pseudogene TRBV3-2) and TRBJ2-7, with 8 bases fitting TRBD1. The CDR3 has 17 amino acids. J gave up 2 bases and V 0 bases, and 9 bases lay outside the gene matches. The germline gives CDR1 LGHDT, CDR2 YNNKEL (reference sequence). CDR3: CASSQETGTGTPYEQYF. The CDR3 DNA follows: TGTGCCAGCAGCCAAGAAACCGGGACAGGCACCCCCTACGAGCAGTACTTC.